The 8 T cell receptor beta chains reported below all come from one sample, sequenced in a study of blood T cell repertoires in COVID-19. Here immunoSEQ multiplex PCR was the method, and the copy in TCRdb shows in-frame clones only, minus some. Here the sample spans about 170,000 clones, less than 90% being singletons. The specimen was PBMCs or T cells enriched from blood (not recorded which). The receptors come from a woman in her forties or fifties who had recovered from COVID-19.

The CDR3 sequence: CASSYSGTEIGYTF. The CDR3 coding sequence is TGTGCCAGCAGTTACTCCGGGACAGAAATCGGCTACACCTTC. The V gene is TRBV6-5, the J gene TRBJ1-2, with 7 bases that match TRBD1. Unmatched junction bases numbered 6, after V lost 0 bases and J lost 8 bases. This CDR3 contains 14 residues. The germline V gene encodes CDR1 MNHEY and CDR2 SVGAGI.

This clone has only a few counts. The chain links TRBV27 to TRBJ2-7; 9 positions agree with TRBD2. CDR3 length: 19 residues. Germline V CDR1 and CDR2: MNHEY, SMNVEV (reference sequence). V lost 5 bases and J lost 0; bases outside the gene matches: 17. The CDR3: CASSPPGSGSQFVSYEQYF. The CDR3, as DNA: TGTGCCAGCAGTCCCCCGGGTAGCGGGAGTCAATTCGTCTCCTACGAGCAGTACTTC.

The CDR3 DNA follows: TGTGCCAGCAGCATCGGCGCGGGACAGGGGGACCACGAGCAGTACTTC. This sequence encodes CASSIGAGQGDHEQYF. This rearrangement joins TRBV21-1 to TRBJ2-7; TRBD1, the table's D call, was not compared with the DNA. TRBV21-1 is tagged as a pseudogene. There are 16 residues in the CDR3.

The chain links TRBV11-1 to TRBJ2-7; 9 nucleotides line up with TRBD1. CDR3 length: 15 amino acids. Germline values: CDR1 SGHAT, CDR2 FQDESV (reference sequence). The trim removed 5 bases at V and 6 bases at J, leaving 11 bases unmatched. The CDR3 is CASSTSGTGPGEQYF. CDR3 DNA: TGTGCCAGCAGCACCTCCGGGACAGGGCCGGGCGAGCAGTACTTC. The full variable domain, rest sourced from reference TRBV11-1 and TRBJ2-7, is EAEVAQSPRYKITEKSQAVAFWCDPISGHATLYWYRQILGQGPELLVQFQDESVVDDSQLPKDRFSAERLKGVDSTLKIQPAELGDSAMYLCASSTSGTGPGEQYFGPGTRLTVT.

A single count supports this clone. The chain combines TRBV15 with TRBJ1-1; 8 bases match TRBD1. From germline, CDR1 is LNHNV and CDR2 YYDKDF (reference sequence). Germline trimming cut 5 bases from V and 4 bases from J; bases unmatched to any gene: 3. CDR3 length: 13 amino acids. Here the CDR3 DNA reads TGTGCCACCAGCCCCACAGGGGGCACTGAAGCTTTCTTT. It specifies CATSPTGGTEAFF.

The chain carries TRBV5-4 and TRBJ2-7; no definite D call. There are 14 residues in the CDR3. Per germline, CDR1 SGHNT and CDR2 YYREEE (reference sequence). The germline V and J ends were trimmed by 0 bases and 5 bases, with 12 bases remaining between them. CDR3 in amino acids: CASSLASRFHEQYF. CDR3 DNA sequence: TGTGCCAGCAGCTTGGCGTCCAGGTTCCACGAGCAGTACTTC.

The chain uses TRBV4-1 and TRBJ2-1, with D possibly matching TRBD2 (6 bases). The V gene lost 3 bases and the J gene lost 2 bases, with 14 bases spanning the gap. The CDR3 is made up of 16 amino acids. Germline lookup yields CDR1 MGHRA and CDR2 YSYEKL. The CDR3 protein is CASSHRDGTPYNEQFF. For the CDR3, the DNA is TGCGCCAGCAGCCATCGGGACGGGACTCCCTACAATGAGCAGTTCTTC.

The chain joins TRBV29-1 to TRBJ2-6; TRBD1 matches 10 bases. The CDR3 is 17 residues long. With V trimmed by 4 bases and J by 0 bases, 6 bases remained unmatched. Looked up from germline, CDR1 is SQVTM and CDR2 is ANQGSEA. The CDR3 loop is CSVGSGQGPSGANVLTF. CDR3 nucleotides: TGCAGCGTTGGGTCGGGACAGGGGCCCTCTGGGGCCAACGTCCTGACTTTC.